Here is one T cell receptor beta chain with its context. The data stem from a study of blood T cell repertoires in COVID-19. Study-level background: Italy, Spain and the United States were the sources of the convalescent and acute COVID-19 samples. From T cells, B-cell-depleted T cells, or PBMCs came the material, which was cDNA or gDNA.

Per the original data handling: Amplified reference gene primers provided the basis for estimating nucleated cell counts. Only in-frame clones appear in the TCRdb table, and some are missing; sequencing was by immunoSEQ multiplex PCR. Clone size and the V and J calls come from that table; the DNA yielded D and trimming. The sample shows about 76,000 clones, about 83% of them seen only once. Germline assignment: CDR1 LNHDA and CDR2 SQIVND (reference sequence). The length of the CDR3 is 16 residues. Trimming removed 3 bases at V and 0 bases at J, with 9 bases between. This receptor was obtained from a man in his thirties or forties with acute or convalescent COVID-19. What was sequenced was peripheral blood. This chain joins TRBV19 and TRBJ2-6; D is perhaps TRBD2 (5 bases). The CDR3 DNA is TGTGCCAGTAGTATCCGACGGGACTCTGGGGCCAACGTCCTGACTTTC. It specifies CASSIRRDSGANVLTF.